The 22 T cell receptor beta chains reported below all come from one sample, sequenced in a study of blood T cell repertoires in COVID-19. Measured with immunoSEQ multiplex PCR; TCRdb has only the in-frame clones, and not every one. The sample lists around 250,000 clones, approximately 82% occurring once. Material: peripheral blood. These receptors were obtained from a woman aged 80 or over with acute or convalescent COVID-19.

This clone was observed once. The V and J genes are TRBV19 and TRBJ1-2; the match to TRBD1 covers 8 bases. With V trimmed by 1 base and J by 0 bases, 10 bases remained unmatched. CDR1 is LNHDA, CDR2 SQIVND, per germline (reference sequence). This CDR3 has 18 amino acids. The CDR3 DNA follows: TGTGCCAGTAGTATAGCTTGGGCACAGGGGGTGGCTAACTATGGCTACACCTTC. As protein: CASSIAWAQGVANYGYTF.

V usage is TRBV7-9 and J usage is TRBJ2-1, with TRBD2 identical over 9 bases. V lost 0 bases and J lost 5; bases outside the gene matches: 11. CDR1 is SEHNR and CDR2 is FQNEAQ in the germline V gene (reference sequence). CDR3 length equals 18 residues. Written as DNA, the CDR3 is TGTGCCAGCAGCTTAGCGTTGGTCGTGACTAGCGGAGACAATGAGCAGTTCTTC. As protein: CASSLALVVTSGDNEQFF.

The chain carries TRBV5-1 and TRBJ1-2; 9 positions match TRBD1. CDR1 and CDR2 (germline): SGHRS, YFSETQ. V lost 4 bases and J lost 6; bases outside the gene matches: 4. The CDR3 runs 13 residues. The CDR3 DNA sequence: TGCGCCAGCAGCCCGGGACAGGGCCATGGCTACACCTTC. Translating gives CASSPGQGHGYTF.

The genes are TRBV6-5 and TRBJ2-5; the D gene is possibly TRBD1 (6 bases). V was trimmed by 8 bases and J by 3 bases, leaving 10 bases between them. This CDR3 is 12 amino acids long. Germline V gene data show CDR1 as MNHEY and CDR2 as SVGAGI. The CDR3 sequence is CASGGREETQYF. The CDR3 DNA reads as TGTGCCAGCGGGGGCAGGGAAGAGACCCAGTACTTC.

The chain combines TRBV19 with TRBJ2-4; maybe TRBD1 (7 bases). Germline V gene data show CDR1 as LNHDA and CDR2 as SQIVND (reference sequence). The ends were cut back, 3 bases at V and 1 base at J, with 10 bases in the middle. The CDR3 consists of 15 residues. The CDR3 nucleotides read TGTGCCAGTAGTATGGGGGGACAGGCCAAAAACATTCAGTACTTC. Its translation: CASSMGGQAKNIQYF.

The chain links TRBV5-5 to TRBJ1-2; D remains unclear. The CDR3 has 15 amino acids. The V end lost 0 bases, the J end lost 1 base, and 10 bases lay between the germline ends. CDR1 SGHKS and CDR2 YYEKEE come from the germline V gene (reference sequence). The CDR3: CASSLGVEYNYGYTF. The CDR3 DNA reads TGTGCCAGCAGCTTGGGAGTCGAATATAACTATGGCTACACCTTC.

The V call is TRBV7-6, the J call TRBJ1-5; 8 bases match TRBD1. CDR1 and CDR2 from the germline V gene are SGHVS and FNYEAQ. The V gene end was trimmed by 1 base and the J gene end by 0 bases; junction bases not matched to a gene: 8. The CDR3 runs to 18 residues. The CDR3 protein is CASSLEAGGAYSNQPQHF. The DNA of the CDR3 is TGTGCCAGCAGCTTAGAGGCAGGGGGCGCGTATAGCAATCAGCCCCAGCATTTT. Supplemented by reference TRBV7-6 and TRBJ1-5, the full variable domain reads GAGVSQSPRYKVTKRGQDVALRCDPISGHVSLYWYRQALGQGPEFLTYFNYEAQQDKSGLPNDRFSAERPEGSISTLTIQRTEQRDSAMYRCASSLEAGGAYSNQPQHFGDGTRLSIL.

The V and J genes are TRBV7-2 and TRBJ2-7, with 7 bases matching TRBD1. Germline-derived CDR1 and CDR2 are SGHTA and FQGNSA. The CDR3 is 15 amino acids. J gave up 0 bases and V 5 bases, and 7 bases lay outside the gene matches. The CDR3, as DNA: TGTGCCAGCAGCCCCGGACAGGAGAGCTCCTACGAGCAGTACTTC. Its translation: CASSPGQESSYEQYF. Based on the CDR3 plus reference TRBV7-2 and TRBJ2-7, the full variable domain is GAGVSQSPSNKVTEKGKDVELRCDPISGHTALYWYRQSLGQGLEFLIYFQGNSAPDKSGLPSDRFSAERTGGSVSTLTIQRTQQEDSAVYLCASSPGQESSYEQYFGPGTRLTVT.

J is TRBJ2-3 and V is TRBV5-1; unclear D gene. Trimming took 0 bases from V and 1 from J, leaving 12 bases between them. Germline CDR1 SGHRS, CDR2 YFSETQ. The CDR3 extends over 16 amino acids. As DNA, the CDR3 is TGCGCCAGCAGCTTGGACCAAATGGCGGGCACAGATACGCAGTATTTT. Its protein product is CASSLDQMAGTDTQYF.

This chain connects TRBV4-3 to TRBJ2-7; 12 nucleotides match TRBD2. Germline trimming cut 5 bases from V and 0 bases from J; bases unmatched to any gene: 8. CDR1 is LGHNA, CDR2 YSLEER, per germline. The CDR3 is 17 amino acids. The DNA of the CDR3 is TGCGCCAGCAGCGGGGGTGGACTAGCGGGGAGCTCCTACGAGCAGTACTTC. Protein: CASSGGGLAGSSYEQYF.

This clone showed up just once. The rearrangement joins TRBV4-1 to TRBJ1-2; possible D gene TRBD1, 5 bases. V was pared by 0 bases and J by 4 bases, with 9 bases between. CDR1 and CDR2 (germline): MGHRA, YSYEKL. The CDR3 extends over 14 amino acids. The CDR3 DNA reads TGCGCCAGCAGCCAAGATGGCAGGGCCTATGGCTACACCTTC. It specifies CASSQDGRAYGYTF.

This chain's CDR3 is CSASKGRSGDEQYF. The CDR3, as DNA: TGCAGTGCTAGTAAGGGGAGGTCGGGAGACGAGCAGTACTTC. This rearrangement joins TRBV20-1 to TRBJ2-7, with D tentatively TRBD2 (6 bases). Germline assignment: CDR1 DFQATT and CDR2 SNEGSKA (reference sequence). Trimming removed 3 bases from V and 5 bases from J, with 17 bases in between. CDR3 length: 14 residues.

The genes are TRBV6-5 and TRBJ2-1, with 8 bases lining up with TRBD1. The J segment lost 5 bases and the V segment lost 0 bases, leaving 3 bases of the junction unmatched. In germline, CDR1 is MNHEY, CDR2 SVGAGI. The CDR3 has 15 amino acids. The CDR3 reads CASSYSNRGNNEQFF. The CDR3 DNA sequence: TGTGCCAGCAGTTACTCGAACAGGGGGAACAATGAGCAGTTCTTC.

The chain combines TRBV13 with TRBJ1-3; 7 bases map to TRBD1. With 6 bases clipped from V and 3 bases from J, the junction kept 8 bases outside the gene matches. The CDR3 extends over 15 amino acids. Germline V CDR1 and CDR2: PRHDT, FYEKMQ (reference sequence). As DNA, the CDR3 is TGTGCCAGCAGATCGAAGGGGGCACATGGAAACACCATATATTTT. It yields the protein CASRSKGAHGNTIYF.

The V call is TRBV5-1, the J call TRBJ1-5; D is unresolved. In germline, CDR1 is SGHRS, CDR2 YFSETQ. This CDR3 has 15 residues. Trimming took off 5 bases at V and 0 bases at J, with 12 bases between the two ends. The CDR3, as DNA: TGCGCCAGCAGTCCTGGAGAAAATAGCAATCAGCCCCAGCATTTT. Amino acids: CASSPGENSNQPQHF. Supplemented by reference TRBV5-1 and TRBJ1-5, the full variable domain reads KAGVTQTPRYLIKTRGQQVTLSCSPISGHRSVSWYQQTPGQGLQFLFEYFSETQRNKGNFPGRFSGRQFSNSRSEMNVSTLELGDSALYLCASSPGENSNQPQHFGDGTRLSIL.

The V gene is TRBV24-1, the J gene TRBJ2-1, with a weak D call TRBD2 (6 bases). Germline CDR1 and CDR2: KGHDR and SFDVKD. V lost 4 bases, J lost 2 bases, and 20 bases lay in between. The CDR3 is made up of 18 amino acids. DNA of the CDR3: TGTGCCACCAGTGACTCCCGGAAGGCGGGAAATGCCTACAATGAGCAGTTCTTC. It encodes CATSDSRKAGNAYNEQFF.

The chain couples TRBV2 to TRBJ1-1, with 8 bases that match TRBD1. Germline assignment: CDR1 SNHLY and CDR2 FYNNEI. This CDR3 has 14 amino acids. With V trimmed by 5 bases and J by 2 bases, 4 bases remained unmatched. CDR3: CASSRTGPNTEAFF. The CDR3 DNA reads TGTGCCAGCAGTCGGACAGGGCCCAACACTGAAGCTTTCTTT.

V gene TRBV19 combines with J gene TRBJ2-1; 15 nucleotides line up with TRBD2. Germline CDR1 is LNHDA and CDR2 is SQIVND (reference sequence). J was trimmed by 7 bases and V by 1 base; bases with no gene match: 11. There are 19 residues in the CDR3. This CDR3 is CASSIALGLAGGERNEQFF. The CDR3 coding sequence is TGTGCCAGTAGTATAGCCCTCGGACTAGCGGGAGGGGAGAGAAATGAGCAGTTCTTC.

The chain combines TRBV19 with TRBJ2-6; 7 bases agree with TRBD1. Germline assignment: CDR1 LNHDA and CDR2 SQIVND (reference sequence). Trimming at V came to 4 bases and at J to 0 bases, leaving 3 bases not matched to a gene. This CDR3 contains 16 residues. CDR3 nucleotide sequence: TGTGCCAGTAGTACAGGGACAGCCTCTGGGGCCAACGTCCTGACTTTC. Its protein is CASSTGTASGANVLTF.

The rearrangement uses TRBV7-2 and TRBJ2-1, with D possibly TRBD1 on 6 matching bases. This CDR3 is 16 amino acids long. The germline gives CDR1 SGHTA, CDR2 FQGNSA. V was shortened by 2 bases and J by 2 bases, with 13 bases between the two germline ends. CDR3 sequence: CASSLPPGQPYNEQFF. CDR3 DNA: TGTGCCAGCAGCTTACCCCCGGGACAACCCTACAATGAGCAGTTCTTC.

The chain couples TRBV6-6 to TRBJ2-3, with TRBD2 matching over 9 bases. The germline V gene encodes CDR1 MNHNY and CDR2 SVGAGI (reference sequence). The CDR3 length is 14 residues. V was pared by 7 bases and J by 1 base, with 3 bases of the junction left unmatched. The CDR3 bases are TGTGCCAGCATCTTAGCGGGAGGCACAGATACGCAGTATTTT. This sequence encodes CASILAGGTDTQYF.

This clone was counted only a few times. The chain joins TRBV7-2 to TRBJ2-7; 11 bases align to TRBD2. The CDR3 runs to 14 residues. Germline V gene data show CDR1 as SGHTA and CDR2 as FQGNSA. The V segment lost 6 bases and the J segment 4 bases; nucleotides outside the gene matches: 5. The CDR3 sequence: CASRNSGGAYEQYF. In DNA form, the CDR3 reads TGTGCCAGCAGAAATAGCGGGGGGGCGTACGAGCAGTACTTC.